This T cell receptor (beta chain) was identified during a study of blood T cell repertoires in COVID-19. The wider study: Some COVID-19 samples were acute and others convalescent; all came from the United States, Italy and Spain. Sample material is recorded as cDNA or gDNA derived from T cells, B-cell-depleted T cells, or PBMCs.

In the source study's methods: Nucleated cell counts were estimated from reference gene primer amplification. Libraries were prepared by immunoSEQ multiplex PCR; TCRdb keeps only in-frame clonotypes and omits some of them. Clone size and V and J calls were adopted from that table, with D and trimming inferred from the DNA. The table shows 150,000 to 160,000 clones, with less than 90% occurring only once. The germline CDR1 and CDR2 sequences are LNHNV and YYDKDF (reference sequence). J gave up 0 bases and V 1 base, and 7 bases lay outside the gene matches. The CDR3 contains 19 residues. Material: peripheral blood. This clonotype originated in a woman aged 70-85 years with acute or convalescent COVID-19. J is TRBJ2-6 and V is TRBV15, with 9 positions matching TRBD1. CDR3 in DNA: TGTGCCACCAGCAGAGTTCCCGGGACAGGGACCTCTGGGGCCAACGTCCTGACTTTC. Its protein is CATSRVPGTGTSGANVLTF.